The text below deals with one T cell receptor beta chain. Its antigen is undetermined. In preparing the TRB cDNA libraries, 5' RACE with UMI labels was used. Reanalyzing the 5' RACE reads, TCRdb keeps one entry per CDR3 protein, without DNA. The sample table sets out 100,000 to 150,000 distinct CDR3 sequences. This sample is drawn from a study of CXCR3-negative and CXCR3-positive naive CD8 T cells. Across the whole study: The total count of TRB reads reached around 140 million, and each library contributed about 1.5 +/- 0.3 million.

Germline V CDR1 and CDR2: MNHEY, SVGAGI. The CDR3 extends over 14 amino acids. Study results and caveats: Naive cells with CXCR3 showed TRB CDR3s that were more hydrophobic than those in CXCR3-negative naive cells. Naive cells, whether CXCR3-negative or CXCR3-positive, had similar TRBV-TRBJ usage, while memory cells differed.

The sequenced sample consisted of naive CXCR3- CD8+ T cells from blood. As to subset: CD45RO-CCR7+CD27+CD95- naive CD8+ T cells lacking CXCR3 (TNR3-). This receptor was taken from a human donor in good health. Some clones in this sample may be carry-over from other donors' samples. The chain combines TRBV6-5 with TRBJ2-1; TCRdb calls TRBD1, which cannot be checked without DNA. CDR3: CASGNSGQNNEQFF.